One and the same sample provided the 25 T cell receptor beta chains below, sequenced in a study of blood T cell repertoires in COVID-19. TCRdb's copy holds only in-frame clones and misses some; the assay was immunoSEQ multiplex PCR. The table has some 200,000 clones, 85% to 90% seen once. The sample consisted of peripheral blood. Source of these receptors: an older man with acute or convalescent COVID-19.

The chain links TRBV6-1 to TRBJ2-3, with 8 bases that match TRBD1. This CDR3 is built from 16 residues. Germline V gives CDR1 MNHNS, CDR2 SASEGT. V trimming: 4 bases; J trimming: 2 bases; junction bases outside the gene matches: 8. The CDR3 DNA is TGTGCCAGCAGTGTTCGCAGGGGGCGTATCACAGATACGCAGTATTTT. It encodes CASSVRRGRITDTQYF.

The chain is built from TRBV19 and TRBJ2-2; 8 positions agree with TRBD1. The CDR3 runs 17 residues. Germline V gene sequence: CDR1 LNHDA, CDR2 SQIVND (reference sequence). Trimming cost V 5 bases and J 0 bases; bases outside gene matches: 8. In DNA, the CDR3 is TGTGCCAGTAGTCGACCTAGGACAGGGACGAACACCGGGGAGCTGTTTTTT. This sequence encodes CASSRPRTGTNTGELFF.

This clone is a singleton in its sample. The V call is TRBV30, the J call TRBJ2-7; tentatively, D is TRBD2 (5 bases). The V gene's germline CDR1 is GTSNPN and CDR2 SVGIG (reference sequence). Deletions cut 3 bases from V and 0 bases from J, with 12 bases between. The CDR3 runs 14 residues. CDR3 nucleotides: TGTGCCTGGAGGCGACCGGGGAGCTCCTACGAGCAGTACTTC. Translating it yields CAWRRPGSSYEQYF.

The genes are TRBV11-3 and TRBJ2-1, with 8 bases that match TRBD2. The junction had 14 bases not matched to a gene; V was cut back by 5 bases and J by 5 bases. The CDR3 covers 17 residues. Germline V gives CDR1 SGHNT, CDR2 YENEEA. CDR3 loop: CASSPLGGVGKNNEQFF. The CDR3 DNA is TGTGCCAGCAGCCCCCTCGGGGGGGTGGGTAAAAACAATGAGCAGTTCTTC.

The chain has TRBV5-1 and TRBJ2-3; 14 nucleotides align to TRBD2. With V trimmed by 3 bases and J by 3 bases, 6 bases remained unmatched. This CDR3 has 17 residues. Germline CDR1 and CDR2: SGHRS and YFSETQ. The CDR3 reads CASSSGLAGGQTDTQYF. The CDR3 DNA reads TGCGCCAGCAGCTCCGGACTAGCGGGAGGACAAACAGATACGCAGTATTTT. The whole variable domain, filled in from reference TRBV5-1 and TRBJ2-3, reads KAGVTQTPRYLIKTRGQQVTLSCSPISGHRSVSWYQQTPGQGLQFLFEYFSETQRNKGNFPGRFSGRQFSNSRSEMNVSTLELGDSALYLCASSSGLAGGQTDTQYFGPGTRLTVL.

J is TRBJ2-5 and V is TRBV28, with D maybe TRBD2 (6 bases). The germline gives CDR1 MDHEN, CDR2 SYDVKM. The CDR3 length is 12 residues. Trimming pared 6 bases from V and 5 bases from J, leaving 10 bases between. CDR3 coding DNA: TGTGCCAGCAGGGCTCGGGGGGAGACCCAGTACTTC. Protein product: CASRARGETQYF.

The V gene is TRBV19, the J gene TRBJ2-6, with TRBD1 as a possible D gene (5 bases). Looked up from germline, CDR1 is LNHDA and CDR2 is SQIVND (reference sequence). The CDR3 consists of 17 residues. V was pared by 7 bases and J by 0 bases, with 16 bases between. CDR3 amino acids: CASTSMGQSSGANVLTF. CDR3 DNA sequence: TGTGCCAGTACCAGTATGGGGCAGAGCTCTGGGGCCAACGTCCTGACTTTC.

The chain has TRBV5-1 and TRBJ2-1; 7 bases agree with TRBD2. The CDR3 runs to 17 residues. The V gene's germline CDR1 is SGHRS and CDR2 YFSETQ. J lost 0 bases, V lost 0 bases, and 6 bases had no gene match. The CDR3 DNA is TGCGCCAGCAGCTTGGGGCCAGCGGGGTTCTCCTACAATGAGCAGTTCTTC. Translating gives CASSLGPAGFSYNEQFF.

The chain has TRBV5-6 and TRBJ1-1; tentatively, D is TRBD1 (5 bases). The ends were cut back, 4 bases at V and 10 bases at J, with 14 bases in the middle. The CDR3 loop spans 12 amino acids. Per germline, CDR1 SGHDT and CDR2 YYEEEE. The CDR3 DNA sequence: TGTGCCAGCAGCGGGAGGATGGGGGGAGCTTTCTTT. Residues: CASSGRMGGAFF.

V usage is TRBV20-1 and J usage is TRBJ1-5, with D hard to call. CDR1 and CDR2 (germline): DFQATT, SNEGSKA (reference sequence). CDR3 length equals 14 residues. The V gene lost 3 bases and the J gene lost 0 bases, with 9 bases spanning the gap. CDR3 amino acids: CSASMGDSNQPQHF. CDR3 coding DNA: TGCAGTGCTAGTATGGGAGATAGCAATCAGCCCCAGCATTTT.

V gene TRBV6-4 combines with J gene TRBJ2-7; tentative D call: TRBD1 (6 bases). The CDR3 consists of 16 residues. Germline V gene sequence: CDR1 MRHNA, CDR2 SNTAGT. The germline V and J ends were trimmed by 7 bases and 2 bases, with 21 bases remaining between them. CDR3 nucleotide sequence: TGTGCCAGCACCTGCGGCGCAAGGGGGTGGGCCTACGAGCAGTACGTC. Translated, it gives CASTCGARGWAYEQYV.

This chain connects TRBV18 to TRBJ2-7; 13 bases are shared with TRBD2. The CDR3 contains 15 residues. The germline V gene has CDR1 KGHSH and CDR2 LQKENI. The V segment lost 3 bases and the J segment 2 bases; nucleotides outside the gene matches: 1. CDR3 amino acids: CASSPGLAGAYEQYV. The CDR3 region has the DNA TGTGCCAGCTCACCCGGACTAGCGGGGGCCTACGAGCAGTACGTC.

Here the CDR3 reads CASSFRTSGTATDTQYF. DNA of the CDR3: TGCGCCAGCAGCTTCCGGACTAGCGGGACCGCCACAGATACGCAGTATTTT. The chain is built from TRBV5-1 and TRBJ2-3; 12 bases line up with TRBD2. The CDR3 has 17 residues. Germline CDR1 is SGHRS and CDR2 is YFSETQ. V was clipped by 2 bases and J by 2 bases; unmatched bases: 6.

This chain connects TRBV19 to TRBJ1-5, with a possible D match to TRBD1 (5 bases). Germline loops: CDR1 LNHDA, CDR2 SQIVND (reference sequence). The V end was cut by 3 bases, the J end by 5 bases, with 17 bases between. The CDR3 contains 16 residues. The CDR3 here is CASSIQHRDFYQPQHF. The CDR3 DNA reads TGTGCCAGTAGTATCCAGCACCGGGACTTTTATCAGCCCCAGCATTTT.

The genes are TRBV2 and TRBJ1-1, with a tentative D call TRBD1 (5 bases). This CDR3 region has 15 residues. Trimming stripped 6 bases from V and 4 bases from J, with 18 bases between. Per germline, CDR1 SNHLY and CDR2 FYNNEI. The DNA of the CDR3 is TGTGCCAGCAGCAAACAGGTTCAGCTGGTCACTGAAGCTTTCTTT. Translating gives CASSKQVQLVTEAFF. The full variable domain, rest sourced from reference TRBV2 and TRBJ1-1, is EPEVTQTPSHQVTQMGQEVILRCVPISNHLYFYWYRQILGQKVEFLVSFYNNEISEKSEIFDDQFSVERPDGSNFTLKIRSTKLEDSAMYFCASSKQVQLVTEAFFGQGTRLTVV.

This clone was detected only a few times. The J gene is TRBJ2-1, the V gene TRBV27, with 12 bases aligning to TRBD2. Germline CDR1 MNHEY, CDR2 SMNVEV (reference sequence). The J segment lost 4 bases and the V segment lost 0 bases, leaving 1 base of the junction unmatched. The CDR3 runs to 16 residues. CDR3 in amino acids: CASSLSLAGGYNEQFF. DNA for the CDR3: TGTGCCAGCAGTTTATCCCTAGCGGGAGGGTACAATGAGCAGTTCTTC.

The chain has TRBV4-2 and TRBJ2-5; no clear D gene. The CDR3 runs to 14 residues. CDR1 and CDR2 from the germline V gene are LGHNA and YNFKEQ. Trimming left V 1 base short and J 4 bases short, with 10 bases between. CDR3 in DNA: TGTGCCAGCAGCCAAGCGGCAGGCCGAGAGACCCAGTACTTC. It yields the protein CASSQAAGRETQYF.

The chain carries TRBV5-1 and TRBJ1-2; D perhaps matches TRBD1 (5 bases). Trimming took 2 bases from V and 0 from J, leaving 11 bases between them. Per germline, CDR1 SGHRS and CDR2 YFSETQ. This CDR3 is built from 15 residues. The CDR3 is CASSLQAGANYGYTF. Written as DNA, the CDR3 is TGCGCCAGCAGCTTACAGGCGGGAGCTAACTATGGCTACACCTTC.

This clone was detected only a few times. In DNA form, the CDR3 reads TGTGCCAGCACCCCGCCGCGGTATCCCAATGAGCAGTTCTTC. This encodes CASTPPRYPNEQFF. V usage is TRBV5-4 and J usage is TRBJ2-1; D gene unclear. From germline, CDR1 is SGHNT and CDR2 YYREEE (reference sequence). The CDR3 length is 14 residues. The ends were cut back, 6 bases at V and 6 bases at J, with 16 bases in the middle. Together with reference TRBV5-4 and TRBJ2-1, the CDR3 gives the full variable domain: ETGVTQSPTHLIKTRGQQVTLRCSSQSGHNTVSWYQQALGQGPQFIFQYYREEENGRGNFPPRFSGLQFPNYSSELNVNALELDDSALYLCASTPPRYPNEQFFGPGTRLTVL.

The CDR3 here is CAISGEQGRNSPLHF. The CDR3 bases are TGTGCCATCAGTGGCGAACAGGGAAGGAATTCACCCCTCCACTTT. V gene TRBV10-3 combines with J gene TRBJ1-6; the D gene is possibly TRBD1 (6 bases). Deletions cut 4 bases from V and 7 bases from J, with 14 bases between. CDR3 length: 15 amino acids. Germline lookup yields CDR1 ENHRY and CDR2 SYGVKD.

The CDR3 region has the DNA TGTGCCAGCAGCCCCAAGCTTCAGGCTTTTGGTACAGATACGCAGTATTTT. It encodes CASSPKLQAFGTDTQYF. The V gene is TRBV3-1 (or the pseudogene TRBV3-2), the J gene TRBJ2-3; D call uncertain. CDR1 is LGHDT, CDR2 YNNKEL, per germline (reference sequence). V lost 4 bases to trimming and J lost 3 bases, with 20 bases between them. The CDR3 is 17 residues long.

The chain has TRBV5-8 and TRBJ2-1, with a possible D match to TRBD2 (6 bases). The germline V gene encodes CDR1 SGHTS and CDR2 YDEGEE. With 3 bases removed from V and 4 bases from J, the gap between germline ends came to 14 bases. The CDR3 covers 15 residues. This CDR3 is CASSWGGTRYNEQFF. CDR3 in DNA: TGTGCCAGCAGCTGGGGCGGGACCCGGTACAATGAGCAGTTCTTC.

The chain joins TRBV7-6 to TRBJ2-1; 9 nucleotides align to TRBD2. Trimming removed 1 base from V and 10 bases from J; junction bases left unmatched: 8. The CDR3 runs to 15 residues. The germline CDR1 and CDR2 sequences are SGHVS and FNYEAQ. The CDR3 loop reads CASSLVRLAGSEQFF. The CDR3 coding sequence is TGTGCCAGCAGCTTAGTTCGGCTAGCGGGATCGGAGCAGTTCTTC.

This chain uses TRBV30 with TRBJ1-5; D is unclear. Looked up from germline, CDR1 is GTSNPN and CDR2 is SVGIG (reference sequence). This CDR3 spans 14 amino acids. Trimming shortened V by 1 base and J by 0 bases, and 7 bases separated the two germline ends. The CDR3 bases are TGTGCCTGGAGTGGAGCCAATAGCAATCAGCCCCAGCATTTT. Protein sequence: CAWSGANSNQPQHF.

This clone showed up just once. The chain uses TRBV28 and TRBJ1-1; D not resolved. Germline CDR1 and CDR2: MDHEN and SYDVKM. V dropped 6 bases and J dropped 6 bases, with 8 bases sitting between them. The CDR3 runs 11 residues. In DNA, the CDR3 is TGTGCCAGCAGAAACTTGGCTGAAGCTTTCTTT. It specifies CASRNLAEAFF. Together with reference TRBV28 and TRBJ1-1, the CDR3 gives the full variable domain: DVKVTQSSRYLVKRTGEKVFLECVQDMDHENMFWYRQDPGLGLRLIYFSYDVKMKEKGDIPEGYSVSREKKERFSLILESASTNQTSMYLCASRNLAEAFFGQGTRLTVV.